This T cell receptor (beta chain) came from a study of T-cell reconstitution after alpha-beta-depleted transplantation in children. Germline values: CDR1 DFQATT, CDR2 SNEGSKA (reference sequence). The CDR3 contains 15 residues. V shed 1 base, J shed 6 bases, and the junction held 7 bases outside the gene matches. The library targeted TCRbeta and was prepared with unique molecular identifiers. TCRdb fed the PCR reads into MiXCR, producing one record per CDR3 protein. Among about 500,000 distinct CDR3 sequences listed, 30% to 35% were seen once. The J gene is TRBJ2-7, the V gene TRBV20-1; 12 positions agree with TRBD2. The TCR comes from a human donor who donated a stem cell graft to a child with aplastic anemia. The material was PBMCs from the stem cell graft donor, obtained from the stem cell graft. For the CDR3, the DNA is TGCAGTGCTAGAGCTAGCGGGAGGGCCGCAGGCGAGCAGTACTTC. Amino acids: CSARASGRAAGEQYF.